Each of the 22 T cell receptor beta chains below was sequenced from the same sample in a study of blood T cell repertoires in COVID-19. TCRdb keeps only in-frame clones here, not all; method: immunoSEQ multiplex PCR. The sample yields some 240,000 clones, roughly nine tenths seen once. The sequenced sample was peripheral blood. These receptors originate from a woman between 40 and 55 years old who had recovered from COVID-19.

The chain links TRBV7-9 to TRBJ2-1; D unresolved. CDR1 and CDR2 from the germline V gene are SEHNR and FQNEAQ (reference sequence). CDR3 length: 16 amino acids. Trimming took off 3 bases at V and 7 bases at J, with 19 bases between the two ends. Written as DNA, the CDR3 is TGTGCCAGCAGCTTTATTTTGGGCCGTTCATCAAATGAGCAGTTCTTC. Its translation is CASSFILGRSSNEQFF.

V is TRBV18 and J is TRBJ1-2, with a possible D match to TRBD1 (6 bases). Looked up from germline, CDR1 is KGHSH and CDR2 is LQKENI. The CDR3 loop spans 14 amino acids. Trimming took 3 bases from V and 6 from J, leaving 14 bases between them. The CDR3 DNA follows: TGTGCCAGCTCACCCCTTGACAGGATTGATGGCTACACCTTC. Its protein is CASSPLDRIDGYTF.

The rearrangement uses TRBV24-1 and TRBJ2-3; 10 bases fit TRBD2. The CDR3 length is 14 residues. The germline V gene encodes CDR1 KGHDR and CDR2 SFDVKD. The V segment lost 10 bases and the J segment 2 bases; nucleotides outside the gene matches: 5. The CDR3 nucleotides are TGTGCCACGCGGACTAGCGGATCCACAGATACGCAGTATTTT. It translates to CATRTSGSTDTQYF.

The rearrangement links TRBV27 to TRBJ2-3; no firm D call. Germline V gene data show CDR1 as MNHEY and CDR2 as SMNVEV (reference sequence). The ends were cut back, 5 bases at V and 5 bases at J, with 17 bases in the middle. The length of the CDR3 is 15 residues. This chain's CDR3 is CASSPWPSAIDTQYF. Written as DNA, the CDR3 is TGTGCCAGCAGTCCTTGGCCCTCTGCCATAGATACGCAGTATTTT.

This clone showed up just once. The gene calls are TRBV10-2 and TRBJ2-7; weak D call: TRBD2 (5 bases). In germline, CDR1 is WSHSY, CDR2 SAAADI. The CDR3 has 10 amino acids. The germline V and J ends were trimmed by 6 bases and 7 bases, with 7 bases remaining between them. The CDR3 loop reads CASRGSEQYF. The CDR3, as DNA: TGCGCCAGCAGGGGGAGTGAGCAGTACTTC.

Comments on this clone: The germline gene is not matched at one end of the junction; a read error may be the cause. DNA of the CDR3: TGTGCCAGCAGCCAAGGGGGACAGCCGGTTTGGGCCTTC. It is translated as CASSQGGQPVWAF. The chain links TRBV3-1 (or the pseudogene TRBV3-2) to TRBJ1-2; 7 nucleotides line up with TRBD1. CDR1 is LGHDT, CDR2 YNNKEL, per germline (reference sequence). This CDR3 has 13 amino acids.

V usage is TRBV29-1 and J usage is TRBJ2-3; the D gene is possibly TRBD2 (6 bases). With 3 bases removed from V and 3 bases from J, the gap between germline ends came to 10 bases. CDR1 and CDR2 from the germline V gene are SQVTM and ANQGSEA. This CDR3 spans 13 amino acids. CDR3 sequence reads: CSVEGAGTDTQYF. The CDR3 region has the DNA TGCAGCGTTGAGGGAGCGGGTACAGATACGCAGTATTTT.

This chain uses TRBV2 with TRBJ1-2; a weak D match, TRBD1 (5 bases). Trimming took off 1 base at V and 2 bases at J, with 5 bases between the two ends. Germline CDR1 and CDR2: SNHLY and FYNNEI. The CDR3 length is 13 residues. The CDR3 DNA reads TGTGCCAGCAGTGAAGGGGGCAACTATGGCTACACCTTC. Translation gives CASSEGGNYGYTF.

The chain couples TRBV19 to TRBJ1-5; TRBD1 agrees at 9 bases. The CDR3 extends over 14 amino acids. The junction had 4 bases not matched to a gene; V was cut back by 4 bases and J by 6 bases. CDR1 is LNHDA and CDR2 is SQIVND in the germline V gene (reference sequence). The CDR3 reads CASSRLDRGQPQHF. CDR3 DNA: TGTGCCAGTAGTAGACTGGACAGGGGTCAGCCCCAGCATTTT.

This chain joins TRBV7-5 and TRBJ2-2; whether TRBD1, the table's D call, matches the DNA was not checked. TRBV7-5 is given as a pseudogene. The CDR3 totals 14 residues. In DNA form, the CDR3 reads TGTGCCAGACTGCAGGGGGCGAACACCGGGGAGCTGTTTTTT. Its translation is CARLQGANTGELFF.

CDR3 region: CASSVGAFSYEQYF. The CDR3 DNA is TGTGCCAGCAGCGTGGGGGCCTTTTCCTACGAGCAGTACTTC. The chain is built from TRBV9 and TRBJ2-7; maybe TRBD1 (6 bases). Looked up from germline, CDR1 is SGDLS and CDR2 is YYNGEE. The CDR3 runs 14 residues. Trimming cost V 2 bases and J 1 base, with 10 bases left between them.

This chain joins TRBV7-8 and TRBJ2-7; 10 bases are a match to TRBD2. This CDR3 comprises 15 residues. V shed 5 bases, J shed 6 bases, and the junction held 10 bases outside the gene matches. Per germline, CDR1 SGHVS and CDR2 FQNEAQ. In DNA, the CDR3 is TGTGCCAGCAGCCCTTTAGCGGGAGGAGGTGGCGAGCAGTACGTC. It specifies CASSPLAGGGGEQYV.

The chain combines TRBV28 with TRBJ1-2, with 8 bases lining up with TRBD1. Germline CDR1 reads MDHEN; CDR2 reads SYDVKM. V trimming: 3 bases; J trimming: 4 bases; junction bases outside the gene matches: 1. CDR3 length: 13 amino acids. The CDR3 protein is CASSFGTGYGYTF. The CDR3 nucleotides are TGTGCCAGCAGTTTCGGGACAGGCTATGGCTACACCTTC.

The rearrangement uses TRBV14 and TRBJ1-2, with D possibly TRBD1 on 6 matching bases. Looked up from germline, CDR1 is SGHDN and CDR2 is FVKESK. V lost 0 bases and J lost 8, with 25 bases in between. CDR3 length: 18 residues. The CDR3 DNA sequence: TGTGCCAGCAGCCAAGAGGGTCGCCCGTCGGGGGGCTCGGGAGGCTACACCTTC. Its translation: CASSQEGRPSGGSGGYTF.

In DNA, the CDR3 is TGTGCCTGGGCGGCCTCGGGGGAAGCTTTCTTT. It translates to CAWAASGEAFF. The rearrangement uses TRBV30 and TRBJ1-1; no definite D call. V was shortened by 5 bases and J by 8 bases, with 12 bases between the two germline ends. The CDR3 contains 11 residues. In germline, CDR1 is GTSNPN, CDR2 SVGIG (reference sequence).

The sample holds a few counts of this clone. The rearrangement joins TRBV14 to TRBJ2-3; 10 bases match TRBD2. V gave up 1 base and J gave up 3 bases; unmatched junction bases: 4. Germline V lookup: CDR1 SGHDN, CDR2 FVKESK. This CDR3 is 16 amino acids long. The CDR3 loop reads CASSQASGGLTDTQYF. As DNA, the CDR3 is TGTGCCAGCAGCCAAGCTAGCGGGGGACTTACAGATACGCAGTATTTT.

The chain joins TRBV7-7 to TRBJ1-2; 8 bases are shared with TRBD1. CDR1 and CDR2 (germline): SSHAT, FNYEAQ (reference sequence). The CDR3 length is 15 residues. Trimming cost V 5 bases and J 4 bases; bases outside gene matches: 9. The CDR3 loop is CASSIPNGTGYGYTF. The DNA of the CDR3 is TGTGCCAGCAGCATACCAAACGGGACAGGCTATGGCTACACCTTC.

The chain recombines TRBV7-9 with TRBJ2-1; D gene ambiguous. Trimming pared 0 bases from V and 9 bases from J, leaving 6 bases between. Per germline, CDR1 SEHNR and CDR2 FQNEAQ (reference sequence). CDR3 length equals 12 residues. As DNA, the CDR3 is TGTGCCAGCAGCTTAGCCTACGGTGAGCAGTTCTTC. Residues: CASSLAYGEQFF.

This chain connects TRBV3-1 (or the pseudogene TRBV3-2) to TRBJ1-2; the D is unclear. Trimming stripped 4 bases from V and 1 base from J, with 10 bases between. The CDR3 has 14 amino acids. Germline V gene data show CDR1 as LGHDT and CDR2 as YNNKEL (reference sequence). In DNA form, the CDR3 reads TGTGCCAGCAGCCTAGCGGGAATTAACTATGGCTACACCTTC. Encoded protein: CASSLAGINYGYTF.

The rearrangement uses TRBV14 and TRBJ2-1; 12 nucleotides agree with TRBD2. J lost 4 bases, V lost 2 bases, and 3 bases had no gene match. Germline CDR1 is SGHDN and CDR2 is FVKESK. The CDR3 loop spans 16 amino acids. The CDR3 here is CASSQLGLAGYNEQFF. In DNA form, the CDR3 reads TGTGCCAGCAGCCAATTGGGACTAGCGGGTTACAATGAGCAGTTCTTC.

This sequence joins TRBV6-1 and TRBJ1-2; D remains unclear. Germline V gene sequence: CDR1 MNHNS, CDR2 SASEGT. The CDR3 totals 15 residues. The V end lost 0 bases, the J end lost 0 bases, and 8 bases lay between the germline ends. The CDR3 nucleotides read TGTGCCAGCAGTGAAGCGCTTCAGGCTAACTATGGCTACACCTTC. This codes for CASSEALQANYGYTF.

V is TRBV6-5 and J is TRBJ1-4, with D perhaps matching TRBD1 (5 bases). In germline, CDR1 is MNHEY, CDR2 SVGAGI. The CDR3 contains 15 residues. V was shortened by 5 bases and J by 0 bases, with 10 bases between the two germline ends. The CDR3 protein is CASSPQGTTNEKLFF. CDR3 bases: TGTGCCAGCAGTCCGCAGGGAACAACTAATGAAAAACTGTTTTTT.